This T cell receptor (beta chain) came from a study of blood T cell repertoires in COVID-19. Study-level background: Collection of acute and convalescent COVID-19 samples took place in the United States, Italy and Spain. PBMCs, B-cell-depleted T cells, or T cells were the source of the cDNA or gDNA that made up the material.

Germline lookup yields CDR1 LNHDA and CDR2 SQIVND (reference sequence). The V end was cut by 9 bases, the J end by 6 bases, with 14 bases between. The length of the CDR3 is 13 residues. Original methodology: Quantification of nucleated cells was approximated via reference gene primer amplification. Data came from immunoSEQ multiplex PCR; TCRdb stores just in-frame clones and leaves some out. V, J and clone size are those of that table, while D and trimming were read from the DNA. The table records 250,000 to 300,000 clones, roughly 90% of them present only once. V usage is TRBV19 and J usage is TRBJ1-4, with a tentative D call TRBD1 (6 bases). The receptor's source is a woman between 40 and 50 years old who had recovered from COVID-19. Sequencing was performed on peripheral blood. CDR3 in DNA: TGTGCCAGCGTTAAAACAGGGTATGAAAAACTGTTTTTT. Residues: CASVKTGYEKLFF.